Listed here are 24 T cell receptor beta chains from one sample, sequenced in a study of cytomegalovirus exposure and HLA in healthy donors. PCR amplification relied on 60 Vbeta primers (plus 13 Jbeta primers). Repertoires were generated with immunoSEQ multiplex PCR, while TCRdb's copy carries only in-frame clones and drops some. Here the sample spans about 67,000 clones, 85% to 90% being singletons. Sequenced input: PBMCs. The origin of the receptors is a woman aged 25 to 39 in good health and CMV-seropositive.

The chain links TRBV7-2 to TRBJ1-1; maybe TRBD1 (5 bases). Germline V CDR1 and CDR2: SGHTA, FQGNSA. Trimming cost V 5 bases and J 11 bases, with 21 bases left between them. There are 14 residues in the CDR3. The CDR3 loop is CASSPGQGPLWAFF. The CDR3 nucleotides read TGTGCCAGCAGCCCCGGCCAGGGTCCCCTATGGGCTTTCTTT.

The chain recombines TRBV5-1 with TRBJ2-7; TRBD2 matches at 9 bases. The CDR3 runs 16 residues. V shed 4 bases, J shed 0 bases, and the junction held 8 bases outside the gene matches. Germline V gene lookup returns CDR1 SGHRS and CDR2 YFSETQ. CDR3 region: CASSPRLAGLSYEQYF. The CDR3 bases are TGCGCCAGCAGCCCCCGTCTAGCGGGACTCTCCTACGAGCAGTACTTC. The whole variable domain, filled in from reference TRBV5-1 and TRBJ2-7, reads KAGVTQTPRYLIKTRGQQVTLSCSPISGHRSVSWYQQTPGQGLQFLFEYFSETQRNKGNFPGRFSGRQFSNSRSEMNVSTLELGDSALYLCASSPRLAGLSYEQYFGPGTRLTVT.

This chain links TRBV27 with TRBJ2-2, with D possibly being TRBD2 (5 bases). The CDR3 runs to 13 residues. Trimming took off 2 bases at V and 8 bases at J, with 9 bases between the two ends. The germline gives CDR1 MNHEY, CDR2 SMNVEV (reference sequence). CDR3 DNA: TGTGCCAGCAGTTTACGGGAATTGGGGGAGCTGTTTTTT. Amino acid sequence: CASSLRELGELFF.

This chain uses TRBV27 with TRBJ2-3; D gene ambiguous. The CDR3 totals 15 residues. V gave up 7 bases and J gave up 1 base, with 15 bases separating them. The germline V gene encodes CDR1 MNHEY and CDR2 SMNVEV (reference sequence). The CDR3 reads CASNTLPPGTDTQYF. The CDR3 DNA sequence: TGTGCCAGCAACACCCTCCCCCCCGGCACAGATACGCAGTATTTT.

The chain joins TRBV28 to TRBJ1-1, with 9 nucleotides matching TRBD1. Germline values: CDR1 MDHEN, CDR2 SYDVKM. V shed 4 bases and J 3 bases; nucleotides not matched to a gene: 12. CDR3 length: 17 residues. The DNA for the CDR3 is TGTGCCAGCAGTTCATACAGGGGGCGAAAGTCGGACACTGAAGCTTTCTTT. Amino acids: CASSSYRGRKSDTEAFF.

The V and J genes are TRBV10-1 and TRBJ2-1; 8 bases map to TRBD2. CDR3 length: 14 amino acids. V trimming: 3 bases; J trimming: 6 bases; junction bases outside the gene matches: 4. Per the germline V gene, CDR1 is WNHNN and CDR2 is SYGVQD (reference sequence). As DNA, the CDR3 is TGCGCCAGCAGTGAAGCGGGAGACGGCAATGAGCAGTTCTTC. Protein product: CASSEAGDGNEQFF.

The chain joins TRBV28 to TRBJ2-5; no clear D. The end of the DNA aligns better with TRBJ2-7, so the J call may be wrong. The CDR3 is 11 residues long. Germline loops: CDR1 MDHEN, CDR2 SYDVKM. CDR3 residues: CASTNPYEQYF. In DNA form, the CDR3 reads TGTGCCAGCACCAACCCCTACGAGCAGTACTTC.

This chain connects TRBV19 to TRBJ2-7, with a possible D match to TRBD2 (6 bases). Germline CDR1 reads LNHDA; CDR2 reads SQIVND (reference sequence). The CDR3 spans 13 residues. Between the trimmed V and J ends, which lost 7 bases and 6 bases, there was a span of 16 bases. DNA of the CDR3: TGTGCCAGTACGGTGGGAGGAGTTGGCGAGCAGTACTTC. It yields the protein CASTVGGVGEQYF. Based on the CDR3 plus reference TRBV19 and TRBJ2-7, the full variable domain is DGGITQSPKYLFRKEGQNVTLSCEQNLNHDAMYWYRQDPGQGLRLIYYSQIVNDFQKGDIAEGYSVSREKKESFPLTVTSAQKNPTAFYLCASTVGGVGEQYFGPGTRLTVT.

This chain links TRBV6-6 with TRBJ2-7; 7 bases match TRBD1. The CDR3 contains 15 residues. The V and J ends lost 7 bases and 2 bases, in that order; junction bases with no gene match: 11. Germline V gene data show CDR1 as MNHNY and CDR2 as SVGAGI (reference sequence). CDR3 amino acids: CASNKGGRAAYEQYF. CDR3 nucleotide sequence: TGTGCCAGCAACAAAGGGGGCAGGGCAGCCTACGAGCAGTACTTC.

V gene TRBV4-1 combines with J gene TRBJ2-7; weak D call: TRBD1 (6 bases). With 3 bases removed from V and 4 bases from J, the gap between germline ends came to 22 bases. Germline assignment: CDR1 MGHRA and CDR2 YSYEKL. The CDR3 spans 17 residues. DNA of the CDR3: TGCGCCAGCAGCCAGACCTCCGGGACAATAGGATTTTACGAGCAGTACTTC. The encoded protein is CASSQTSGTIGFYEQYF.

The rearrangement joins TRBV5-1 to TRBJ2-1; no clear D gene. CDR3 length: 13 amino acids. CDR1 is SGHRS, CDR2 YFSETQ, per germline. V lost 1 base, J lost 8 bases, and 10 bases lay in between. CDR3 region: CASSLIRQDEQFF. The CDR3 bases are TGCGCCAGCAGCTTGATCCGGCAGGATGAGCAGTTCTTC.

The V and J genes are TRBV6-5 and TRBJ1-5; D ambiguous. This CDR3 region has 15 residues. Germline V lookup: CDR1 MNHEY, CDR2 SVGAGI. Trimming cost V 7 bases and J 0 bases, with 13 bases left between them. The chain's CDR3 is CASMRSYSSNQPQHF. The CDR3 nucleotides read TGTGCCAGCATGAGAAGTTATTCTAGCAATCAGCCCCAGCATTTT.

The V and J genes are TRBV28 and TRBJ1-5, with D uncertain. Trimming cost V 2 bases and J 0 bases, with 5 bases left between them. Germline V gene data show CDR1 as MDHEN and CDR2 as SYDVKM. CDR3 size: 14 residues. The CDR3 reads CASSLPYSNQPQHF. CDR3 bases: TGTGCCAGCAGTTTACCGTATAGCAATCAGCCCCAGCATTTT.

The CDR3 loop reads CASSLVHTAGTGELFF. The CDR3 nucleotides read TGTGCCAGCAGCTTAGTTCACACAGCGGGGACCGGGGAGCTGTTTTTT. This sequence joins TRBV7-9 and TRBJ2-2, with 7 positions matching TRBD2. V gave up 1 base and J gave up 5 bases; unmatched junction bases: 7. Germline V gives CDR1 SEHNR, CDR2 FQNEAQ (reference sequence). CDR3 length: 16 residues.

The chain carries TRBV7-8 and TRBJ2-5; TRBD2 agrees at 11 bases. The CDR3 totals 18 residues. V was clipped by 1 base and J by 4 bases; unmatched bases: 11. The germline V gene encodes CDR1 SGHVS and CDR2 FQNEAQ. The CDR3 loop is CASSLGKSLAGGGETQYF. Here the CDR3 DNA reads TGTGCCAGCAGCTTAGGAAAATCGCTAGCGGGAGGTGGAGAGACCCAGTACTTC.

J is TRBJ2-7 and V is TRBV7-2, with a tentative D call TRBD1 (6 bases). V dropped 4 bases and J dropped 11 bases, with 36 bases sitting between them. The CDR3 runs to 19 residues. CDR1 is SGHTA and CDR2 is FQGNSA in the germline V gene. The CDR3 is CASSSTRKGPQSWLQGKYF. The CDR3 bases are TGTGCCAGCAGCTCCACCAGAAAAGGTCCTCAATCATGGTTGCAGGGGAAGTACTTC.

This chain joins TRBV2 and TRBJ1-5; D unclear. This CDR3 is built from 14 residues. Trimming took off 2 bases at V and 3 bases at J, with 8 bases between the two ends. Germline values: CDR1 SNHLY, CDR2 FYNNEI. Here the CDR3 reads CASSETGYNQPQHF. The CDR3 DNA reads as TGTGCCAGCAGTGAAACGGGGTACAATCAGCCCCAGCATTTT.

This sequence joins TRBV4-1 and TRBJ2-3, with D tentatively TRBD1 (6 bases). Germline CDR1 reads MGHRA; CDR2 reads YSYEKL. This CDR3 is 17 amino acids long. V was clipped by 2 bases and J by 4 bases, with 19 bases between them. Here the CDR3 reads CASSQTTGTPRADTQYF. CDR3 sequence (DNA): TGCGCCAGCAGCCAAACTACTGGGACACCTCGGGCAGATACGCAGTATTTT.

The chain combines TRBV6-4 with TRBJ2-1; 13 nucleotides line up with TRBD2. V was clipped by 10 bases and J by 0 bases; unmatched bases: 12. CDR1 is MRHNA and CDR2 is SNTAGT in the germline V gene. The CDR3 loop spans 18 amino acids. The CDR3 sequence: CATPGLAGVRSSYNEQFF. In DNA, the CDR3 is TGTGCCACCCCTGGACTAGCGGGAGTTCGTAGCTCCTACAATGAGCAGTTCTTC.

The rearrangement links TRBV9 to TRBJ2-1; D might be TRBD1 (5 bases). Germline CDR1 is SGDLS and CDR2 is YYNGEE. The germline V and J ends were trimmed by 5 bases and 0 bases, with 12 bases remaining between them. The CDR3 contains 15 residues. The CDR3 protein is CASSVGRSSYNEQFF. CDR3 sequence (DNA): TGTGCCAGCAGTGTGGGGCGCAGCTCCTACAATGAGCAGTTCTTC. The whole variable domain, remainder taken from reference TRBV9 and TRBJ2-1, is DSGVTQTPKHLITATGQRVTLRCSPRSGDLSVYWYQQSLDQGLQFLIQYYNGEERAKGNILERFSAQQFPDLHSELNLSSLELGDSALYFCASSVGRSSYNEQFFGPGTRLTVL.

This chain joins TRBV6-5 and TRBJ2-1; 11 bases align to TRBD2. With 7 bases clipped from V and 7 bases from J, the junction kept 6 bases outside the gene matches. Looked up from germline, CDR1 is MNHEY and CDR2 is SVGAGI. The CDR3 spans 14 residues. The DNA for the CDR3 is TGTGCCAGCACTCCCGGGACTAGCGGTAATGAGCAGTTCTTC. Its protein product is CASTPGTSGNEQFF.

V is TRBV5-8 and J is TRBJ2-5; D not certain. The CDR3 sequence is 14 residues long. With 7 bases removed from V and 3 bases from J, the gap between germline ends came to 16 bases. Germline CDR1 SGHTS, CDR2 YDEGEE. The CDR3 region has the DNA TGTGCCAGCTTACTTGACTCCGTCGAAGAGACCCAGTACTTC. This translates into CASLLDSVEETQYF.

Here the CDR3 DNA reads TGTGCCAGCAGCGTAAGTCCACAGCACTCCTACGAGCAGTACTTC. Translating gives CASSVSPQHSYEQYF. The chain links TRBV9 to TRBJ2-7; D is unresolved. Looked up from germline, CDR1 is SGDLS and CDR2 is YYNGEE. V dropped 1 base and J dropped 0 bases, with 11 bases sitting between them. The length of the CDR3 is 15 residues.

The count of this clone is one. The chain uses TRBV30 and TRBJ1-1, with no clear D. With 7 bases removed from V and 6 bases from J, the gap between germline ends came to 15 bases. CDR3 length: 12 amino acids. Germline-derived CDR1 and CDR2 are GTSNPN and SVGIG (reference sequence). CDR3 amino acids: CAFSGVWAEAFF. The CDR3, as DNA: TGTGCCTTTTCCGGGGTTTGGGCTGAAGCTTTCTTT.